These T cell receptor beta chains were read from a single sample in a study of regulatory T cells in long-lasting Graves disease. TCRdb recomputed calls from the multiplex PCR reads with MiXCR, one row per CDR3 protein. In the table there are approximately 490,000 distinct CDR3 sequences, about 16% of which are singletons. The same sample was also used in a study of T cells in Graves' hyperthyroidism and ophthalmopathy.

The source was peripheral blood mononuclear cells (PBMCs), collected at new diagnosis, from a patient treated with antithyroid drugs. The receptors originated from a man aged 35-49 years with Graves disease. Each CDR3 is given with its conserved first and last residue. The order of the fields is J gene, V gene, clone size, D gene, CDR3 protein, CDR3 DNA. The D gene is left open where the match is weak. The size entry is marked missing in some rows and otherwise reads once, few, many or a size class.

>TRBJ2-3|TRBV30|.|.
CAWGGPDTQYF
TGTGCCTGGGGGGGGCCAGATACGCAGTATTTT
>TRBJ1-2|TRBV29-1|many|.
CSVENRYYGYTF
TGCAGCGTTGAAAACCGCTACTATGGCTACACCTTC
>TRBJ2-7|TRBV20-1|few|.
CSARDVRRVGSYEQYF
TGCAGTGCTAGAGATGTGAGGAGGGTGGGCTCCTACGAGCAGTACTTC
>TRBJ2-3|TRBV9|.|.
CASSPGAFGTDTQYF
TGTGCCAGCAGCCCGGGGGCGTTCGGCACAGATACGCAGTATTTT
>TRBJ1-5|TRBV29-1|.|.
CSARDGASPQHF
TGCAGCGCTAGGGACGGAGCATCTCCCCAGCATTTT
>TRBJ2-7|TRBV15|.|.
CATSRPDLPPYEQYF
TGTGCCACCAGCAGACCGGATCTTCCCCCCTACGAGCAGTACTTC
>TRBJ1-4|TRBV30|many|TRBD1
CAWSPTSDRGIEKLFF
TGTGCCTGGAGCCCAACGTCCGACAGGGGGATTGAAAAACTGTTTTTT
>TRBJ2-7|TRBV20-1|many|.
CSASRSRGYSYEQYF
TGCAGTGCTAGTCGGTCGAGGGGGTACTCCTACGAGCAGTACTTC
>TRBJ1-5|TRBV6-1|.|.
CASSERPGPQPQHF
TGTGCCAGCAGTGAGAGGCCAGGCCCCCAGCCCCAGCATTTT
>TRBJ2-1|TRBV27|many|.
CASQDLTYNEQFF
TGTGCCAGCCAGGACCTAACTTACAATGAGCAGTTCTTC
>TRBJ2-3|TRBV2|.|TRBD2
CASIGTSGYLTQYF
TGTGCCAGCATCGGGACTAGCGGGTATTTAACGCAGTATTTT
>TRBJ2-5|TRBV6-5|many|.
CASSLGIQETQYF
TGTGCCAGCAGTTTAGGGATTCAGGAGACCCAGTACTTC
>TRBJ2-3|TRBV19|.|.
CASSGRRSTDTQYF
TGTGCCAGTAGCGGGAGACGGAGCACAGATACGCAGTATTTT
>TRBJ1-1|TRBV5-1|few|.
CASSLVIVAGAMNTEAFF
TGCGCCAGCAGCTTGGTCATCGTGGCAGGGGCCATGAACACTGAAGCTTTCTTT
>TRBJ2-7|TRBV7-8|many|TRBD2
CASAGSGRAEEQYF
TGCGCCAGCGCGGGTAGCGGGAGGGCCGAGGAGCAGTACTTC
>TRBJ2-4|TRBV6-5|.|.
CASSYGQGDIQYF
TGTGCCAGCAGTTACGGGCAGGGCGACATTCAGTACTTC
>TRBJ1-4|TRBV28|few|.
CAVGRTQEKLFF
TGTGCCGTCGGTAGGACCCAGGAAAAACTGTTTTTT
>TRBJ2-1|TRBV6-1|.|TRBD2
CASRSSGRSNEQFF
TGTGCCAGCAGGTCTAGCGGGAGAAGCAATGAGCAGTTCTTC
>TRBJ2-7|TRBV12-3/TRBV12-4|few|TRBD1
CASSPGQGAHEQYF
TGTGCCAGCAGTCCCGGACAGGGGGCCCACGAGCAGTACTTC
>TRBJ2-3|TRBV12-3/TRBV12-4|many|.
CASSYPEGPGSTDTQYF
TGTGCCAGCAGTTACCCTGAGGGGCCCGGGTCTACAGATACGCAGTATTTT